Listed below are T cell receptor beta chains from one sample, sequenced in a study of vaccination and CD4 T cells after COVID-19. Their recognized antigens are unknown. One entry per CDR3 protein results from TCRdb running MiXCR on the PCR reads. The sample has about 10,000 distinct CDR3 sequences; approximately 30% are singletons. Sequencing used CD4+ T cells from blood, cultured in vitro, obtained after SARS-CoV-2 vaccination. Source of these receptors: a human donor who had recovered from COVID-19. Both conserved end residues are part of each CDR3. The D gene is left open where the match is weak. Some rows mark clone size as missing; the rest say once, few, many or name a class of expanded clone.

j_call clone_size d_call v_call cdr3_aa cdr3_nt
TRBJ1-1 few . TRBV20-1 CSARDPLSLEAFF TGCAGTGCTAGAGATCCACTGTCCCTTGAAGCTTTCTTT
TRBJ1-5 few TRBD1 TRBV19 CATQRGTGSNQPQHF TGTGCCACCCAGAGAGGGACAGGCAGCAATCAGCCCCAGCATTTT
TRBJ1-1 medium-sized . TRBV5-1 CASSVSMGYTEAFF TGCGCCAGCAGCGTGAGTATGGGATACACTGAAGCTTTCTTT
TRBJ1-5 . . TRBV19 CASSITRTDSNQPQHF TGTGCCAGTAGTATAACTCGGACAGATAGCAATCAGCCCCAGCATTTT
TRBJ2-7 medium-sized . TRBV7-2 CASSPQGGLGYEQYF TGTGCCAGCAGCCCACAGGGAGGTCTAGGGTACGAGCAGTACTTC
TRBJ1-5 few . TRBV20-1 CSARVPDGSNQPQHF TGCAGTGCTAGAGTCCCCGACGGTTCCAATCAGCCCCAGCATTTT
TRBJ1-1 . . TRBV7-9 CASSLAQGGLRAEAFF TGTGCCAGCAGCTTAGCGCAAGGAGGCCTGAGGGCTGAAGCTTTCTTT
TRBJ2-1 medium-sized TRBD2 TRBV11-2 CASSPLTSGYNEQFF TGTGCCAGCAGCCCCTTAACTAGCGGGTACAATGAGCAGTTCTTC
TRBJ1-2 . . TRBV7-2 CAPGSGPSGGYTF TGTGCCCCGGGTTCGGGCCCCTCTGGGGGCTACACCTTC
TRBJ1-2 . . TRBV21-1 CASSETGYGYTF TGTGCCAGCAGCGAGACAGGGTATGGCTACACCTTC
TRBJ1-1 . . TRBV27 CASRDYAGPNTEAFF TGTGCCAGCAGAGATTATGCAGGGCCAAACACTGAAGCTTTCTTT
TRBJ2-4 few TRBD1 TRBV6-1 CASRGTGGEAKNIQYF TGTGCCAGCAGGGGGACAGGGGGTGAGGCCAAAAACATTCAGTACTTC
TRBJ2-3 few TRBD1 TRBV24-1 CATSDPGGPRGDTQYF TGTGCCACCAGTGACCCAGGGGGCCCCCGAGGAGATACGCAGTATTTT
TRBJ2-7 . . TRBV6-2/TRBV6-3 CASSFSPAHEQYF TGTGCCAGCAGTTTCTCTCCGGCCCACGAGCAGTACTTC